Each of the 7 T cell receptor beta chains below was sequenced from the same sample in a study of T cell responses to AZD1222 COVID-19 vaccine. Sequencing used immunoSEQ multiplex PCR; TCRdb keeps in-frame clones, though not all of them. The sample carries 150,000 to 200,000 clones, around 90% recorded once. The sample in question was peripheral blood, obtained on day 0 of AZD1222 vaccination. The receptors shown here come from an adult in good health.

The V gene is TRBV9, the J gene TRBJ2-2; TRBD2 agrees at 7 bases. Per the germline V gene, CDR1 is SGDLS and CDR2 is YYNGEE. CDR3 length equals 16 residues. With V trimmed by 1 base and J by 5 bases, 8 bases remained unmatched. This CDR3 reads CASSVFGRMGTGELFF. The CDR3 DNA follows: TGTGCCAGCAGCGTATTCGGGAGGATGGGAACCGGGGAGCTGTTTTTT. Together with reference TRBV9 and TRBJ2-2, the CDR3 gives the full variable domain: DSGVTQTPKHLITATGQRVTLRCSPRSGDLSVYWYQQSLDQGLQFLIQYYNGEERAKGNILERFSAQQFPDLHSELNLSSLELGDSALYFCASSVFGRMGTGELFFGEGSRLTVL.

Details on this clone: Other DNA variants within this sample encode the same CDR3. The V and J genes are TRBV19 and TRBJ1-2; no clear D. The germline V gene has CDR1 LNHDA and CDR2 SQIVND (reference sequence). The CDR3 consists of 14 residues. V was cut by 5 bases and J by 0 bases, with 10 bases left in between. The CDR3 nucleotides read TGTGCCAGTAGTCGTGACCCAGCTAACTATGGCTACACCTTC. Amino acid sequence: CASSRDPANYGYTF.

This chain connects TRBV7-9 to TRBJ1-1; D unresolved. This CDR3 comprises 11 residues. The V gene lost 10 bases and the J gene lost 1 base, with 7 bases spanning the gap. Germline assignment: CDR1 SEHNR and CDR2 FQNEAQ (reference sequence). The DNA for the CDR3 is TGTGCCACCACCCCGAACACTGAAGCTTTCTTT. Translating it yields CATTPNTEAFF.

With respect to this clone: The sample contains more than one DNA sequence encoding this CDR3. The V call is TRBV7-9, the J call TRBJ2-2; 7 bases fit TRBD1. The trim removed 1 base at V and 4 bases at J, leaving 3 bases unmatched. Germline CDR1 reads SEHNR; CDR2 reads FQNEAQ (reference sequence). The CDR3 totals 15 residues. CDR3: CASSLEGGRTGELFF. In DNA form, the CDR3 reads TGTGCCAGCAGCTTAGAAGGGGGCCGCACCGGGGAGCTGTTTTTT.

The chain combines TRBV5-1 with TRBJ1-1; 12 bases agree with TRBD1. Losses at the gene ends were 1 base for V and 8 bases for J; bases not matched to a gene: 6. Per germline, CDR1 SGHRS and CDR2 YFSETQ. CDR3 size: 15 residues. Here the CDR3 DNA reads TGCGCCAGCAGCTTGCAGGGACAGGGGGCAGGAGAAGCTTTCTTT. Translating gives CASSLQGQGAGEAFF.

Here the CDR3 DNA reads TGCAGTGCCCCGACTAAGTATCACACCTTC. Its translation: CSAPTKYHTF. The chain joins TRBV20-1 to TRBJ1-2; no firm D call. V was trimmed by 6 bases and J by 12 bases, leaving 14 bases between them. The CDR3 is 10 residues long. Germline assignment: CDR1 DFQATT and CDR2 SNEGSKA (reference sequence).

CDR3 region: CASSYSGGNNEKLFF. The CDR3, as DNA: TGTGCCAGCAGTTACTCTGGCGGAAATAATGAAAAACTGTTTTTT. This sequence joins TRBV6-5 and TRBJ1-4; D remains ambiguous. The CDR3 spans 15 residues. Germline assignment: CDR1 MNHEY and CDR2 SVGAGI. The germline V and J ends were trimmed by 0 bases and 4 bases, with 9 bases remaining between them.